In this sample, the clone carrying this TCR beta chain turned up many times. Its antigen is unknown. This sample was taken from a study of regulatory T cells in long-lasting Graves disease. Study-wide context: Antithyroid drug intake by newly diagnosed Graves' patients had lasted under 3 months.

The time point here: newly diagnosed GD, antithyroid drugs for less than 3 months. The TCR library was made from RNA extracted from PBMCs. Assembly of TCR beta libraries relied on iRepertoire HTBI primers together with Arm-PCR of CDR3 regions. A single record per CDR3 protein comes from TCRdb applying MiXCR to the multiplex PCR reads. The top ten hold around 11% of the sample, which has roughly 610,000 distinct CDR3 sequences, 15% to 20% seen once. Study results and limitations: TCR diversity was lower in persistent Graves' patients (versus newly diagnosed ones).

With 0 bases removed from V and 7 bases from J, the gap between germline ends came to 15 bases. Per the germline V gene, CDR1 is GTSNPN and CDR2 is SVGIG (reference sequence). The CDR3 runs 14 residues. This sample was also put to use in a study of T cells in Graves' hyperthyroidism and ophthalmopathy.

This receptor was obtained from a man younger than 35 with Graves disease. This sample comprised peripheral blood mononuclear cells (PBMCs), obtained at new diagnosis, from a patient treated with antithyroid drugs. The chain links TRBV30 to TRBJ1-1, with a tentative D call TRBD1 (5 bases). CDR3 residues: CAWSVRGGSIEAFF. The CDR3 DNA is TGTGCCTGGAGTGTAAGGGGAGGCTCTATTGAAGCTTTCTTT. Combining the CDR3 with reference TRBV30 and TRBJ1-1 gives the whole variable domain SQTIHQWPATLVQPVGSPLSLECTVEGTSNPNLYWYRQAAGRGLQLLFYSVGIGQISSEVPQNLSASRPQDRQFILSSKKLLLSDSGFYLCAWSVRGGSIEAFFGQGTRLTVV.